This record concerns one T cell receptor (beta chain) sequence. Its antigen is currently unknown. PCR employed 60 Vbeta and 13 Jbeta primers. Clones were read by immunoSEQ multiplex PCR, and TCRdb kept only the in-frame ones, dropping some. The ten most abundant clones cover more than 2% of a sample with roughly 51,000 clones. Per germline, CDR1 SGHVS and CDR2 FQNEAQ. The CDR3 is 13 residues long. Trimming took 5 bases from V and 5 from J, leaving 10 bases between them. These data are taken from a study of cytomegalovirus exposure and HLA in healthy donors. Findings and caveats of the study: Sequencing depth across donors, presence/absence analyses assumed, was roughly uniform. The classifier reportedly diagnosed cytomegalovirus status with high specificity and sensitivity.

Input material: PBMCs. The V gene is TRBV7-8, the J gene TRBJ2-1; D is undetermined. This TCR was sampled from a woman aged 40 to 55 in good health and CMV-seronegative. The DNA of the CDR3 is TGTGCCAGCAGCACGGTTGCGCACAATGAGCAGTTCTTC. It specifies CASSTVAHNEQFF.